One sample yielded the 27 T cell receptor beta chains listed below, sequenced in a study of long-term antiretroviral therapy in people with HIV. With survey level as its setting, the immunoSEQ assay was v3.0. Profiled with immunoSEQ multiplex PCR; TCRdb holds only in-frame clones, not every one. The sample has about 34,000 clones; about 85% are singletons. The sample was unsorted PBMCs, taken 1.9 years after starting antiretroviral therapy. These receptors were taken from a man younger than 35 with HIV.

This clone was recorded once. The chain couples TRBV4-1 to TRBJ2-3, with D possibly TRBD2 on 5 matching bases. The ends were cut back, 4 bases at V and 4 bases at J, with 12 bases in the middle. The CDR3 length is 14 residues. The germline CDR1 and CDR2 sequences are MGHRA and YSYEKL. The CDR3 loop reads CASSPTRMADTQYF. In nucleotides, the CDR3 is TGCGCCAGCAGCCCAACTAGGATGGCAGATACGCAGTATTTT.

The CDR3 coding sequence is TGTGCCAGCAGTTTATCAGGTGGGGTGGCAGAGGTCACCGGGGAGCTGTTTTTT. Translating gives CASSLSGGVAEVTGELFF. The rearrangement links TRBV28 to TRBJ2-2, with D unclear. The CDR3 has 18 amino acids. Germline V gene data show CDR1 as MDHEN and CDR2 as SYDVKM. The V gene lost 1 base and the J gene lost 4 bases, with 19 bases spanning the gap.

This chain links TRBV27 with TRBJ2-1; D is ambiguous. The CDR3 contains 13 residues. V was pared by 2 bases and J by 4 bases, with 6 bases between. Germline CDR1 MNHEY, CDR2 SMNVEV (reference sequence). CDR3 loop: CASSLTRYNEQFF. Written as DNA, the CDR3 is TGTGCCAGCAGTTTAACAAGGTACAATGAGCAGTTCTTC.

V gene TRBV5-4 combines with J gene TRBJ2-3; 10 bases match TRBD1. CDR3 length equals 15 residues. V shed 4 bases and J 4 bases; nucleotides not matched to a gene: 6. Germline V lookup: CDR1 SGHNT, CDR2 YYREEE (reference sequence). The CDR3: CASSLRQGAADTQYF. In DNA form, the CDR3 reads TGTGCCAGCAGCCTTCGACAGGGGGCGGCAGATACGCAGTATTTT.

The gene calls are TRBV4-2 and TRBJ2-5; D not resolved. Germline values: CDR1 LGHNA, CDR2 YNFKEQ. V lost 1 base, J lost 1 base, and 10 bases lay in between. This CDR3 has 15 amino acids. CDR3 sequence: CASSQGVASQETQYF. In nucleotides, the CDR3 is TGTGCCAGCAGCCAAGGAGTAGCTTCCCAAGAGACCCAGTACTTC.

This sequence joins TRBV6-1 and TRBJ1-2; TRBD1 is a possible D gene (5 bases). Germline V gives CDR1 MNHNS, CDR2 SASEGT. Trimming left V 3 bases short and J 8 bases short, with 22 bases between. The CDR3 runs 16 residues. The CDR3 loop reads CASSDRGRSHIGGYTF. For the CDR3, the DNA is TGTGCCAGCAGTGATAGGGGCCGGAGCCACATTGGGGGCTACACCTTC.

In this sample, this clone turned up a few times. The chain recombines TRBV2 with TRBJ2-7; 7 bases are a match to TRBD1. Germline V gene sequence: CDR1 SNHLY, CDR2 FYNNEI. The CDR3 runs 13 residues. J gave up 2 bases and V 4 bases, and 2 bases lay outside the gene matches. The CDR3 protein is CASSVGQAYEQYF. Here the CDR3 DNA reads TGTGCCAGCAGTGTTGGACAGGCCTACGAGCAGTACTTC.

J is TRBJ1-5 and V is TRBV28; TRBD1 is a possible D gene (5 bases). The CDR3 is made up of 15 amino acids. V lost 5 bases and J 2 bases, leaving 13 bases between the germline ends. Germline CDR1 is MDHEN and CDR2 is SYDVKM. The CDR3 DNA sequence: TGTGCCAGCAGTCCGGGGGTCCGCGGCAATCAGCCCCAGCATTTT. This translates into CASSPGVRGNQPQHF.

V gene TRBV11-3 combines with J gene TRBJ1-6; D not certain. V was pared by 3 bases and J by 5 bases, with 5 bases between. Looked up from germline, CDR1 is SGHNT and CDR2 is YENEEA. This CDR3 comprises 13 residues. The CDR3 region is CASSFSHNSPLHF. The CDR3 nucleotides are TGTGCCAGCAGCTTCAGCCATAATTCACCCCTCCACTTT. The complete variable domain, with remaining parts taken from reference TRBV11-3 and TRBJ1-6, reads EAGVVQSPRYKIIEKKQPVAFWCNPISGHNTLYWYLQNLGQGPELLIRYENEEAVDDSQLPKDRFSAERLKGVDSTLKIQPAELGDSAVYLCASSFSHNSPLHFGNGTRLTVT.

This rearrangement joins TRBV5-8 to TRBJ1-5; D unresolved. From germline, CDR1 is SGHTS and CDR2 YDEGEE. Between the trimmed V and J ends, which lost 0 bases and 7 bases, there was a span of 11 bases. This CDR3 is 14 amino acids long. This CDR3 is CASSLGGSYQPQHF. CDR3 DNA: TGTGCCAGCAGCTTGGGGGGTTCGTACCAGCCCCAGCATTTT.

The chain couples TRBV5-1 to TRBJ1-1; D uncertain. Trimming shortened V by 9 bases and J by 0 bases, and 12 bases separated the two germline ends. This CDR3 has 13 amino acids. Germline V gives CDR1 SGHRS, CDR2 YFSETQ. The CDR3 region is CATSDVMNTEAFF. CDR3 coding DNA: TGCGCCACCTCAGATGTTATGAACACTGAAGCTTTCTTT.

The sample holds a few counts of this clone. The rearrangement uses TRBV6-5 and TRBJ1-5; no clear D. Germline V gene sequence: CDR1 MNHEY, CDR2 SVGAGI. Trimming shortened V by 2 bases and J by 2 bases, and 4 bases separated the two germline ends. This CDR3 spans 13 amino acids. The CDR3 loop reads CASSYVGNQPQHF. The CDR3 region has the DNA TGTGCCAGCAGTTACGTCGGCAATCAGCCCCAGCATTTT.

The chain combines TRBV21-1 with TRBJ2-7. TRBV21-1 is a pseudogene. The CDR3 consists of 13 residues. For the CDR3, the DNA is TGTGCCAGCAGCAAAACCTCAGGGACCGAGCAGTACGTC. It translates to CASSKTSGTEQYV.

This clone was counted once. The genes are TRBV6-1 and TRBJ1-2, with unresolved D. Trimming shortened V by 2 bases and J by 8 bases, and 12 bases separated the two germline ends. The CDR3 length is 13 residues. Germline loops: CDR1 MNHNS, CDR2 SASEGT. The CDR3 protein is CASSELGIQGYTF. Written as DNA, the CDR3 is TGTGCCAGCAGTGAATTAGGTATACAAGGCTACACCTTC.

The V and J genes are TRBV28 and TRBJ1-2; perhaps TRBD1 as D (6 bases). The CDR3 spans 12 residues. Per the germline V gene, CDR1 is MDHEN and CDR2 is SYDVKM. V was clipped by 5 bases and J by 4 bases, with 8 bases between them. Here the CDR3 reads CASSLQGYGYTF. The CDR3 DNA follows: TGTGCCAGCAGTCTACAGGGCTATGGCTACACCTTC.

The J gene is TRBJ2-7, the V gene TRBV4-1; the match to TRBD1 covers 8 bases. This CDR3 is built from 13 residues. Trimming cost V 3 bases and J 6 bases; bases outside gene matches: 4. From germline, CDR1 is MGHRA and CDR2 YSYEKL. The CDR3 protein is CASSHGQGVEQYF. CDR3 in DNA: TGCGCCAGCAGCCATGGACAGGGAGTCGAGCAGTACTTC.

This chain connects TRBV18 to TRBJ1-5; 8 positions match TRBD1. The CDR3 contains 20 residues. CDR1 KGHSH and CDR2 LQKENI come from the germline V gene. J was trimmed by 0 bases and V by 0 bases; bases with no gene match: 13. CDR3 amino acids: CASSPPRPDRALYSNQPQHF. The CDR3 DNA follows: TGTGCCAGCTCACCACCGAGACCGGACAGGGCTCTTTATAGCAATCAGCCCCAGCATTTT. The variable domain in full, with the rest retrieved from reference TRBV18 and TRBJ1-5, is NAGVMQNPRHLVRRRGQEARLRCSPMKGHSHVYWYRQLPEEGLKFMVYLQKENIIDESGMPKERFSAEFPKEGPSILRIQQVVRGDSAAYFCASSPPRPDRALYSNQPQHFGDGTRLSIL.

Only one count was recorded for this clone. This chain uses TRBV7-8 with TRBJ2-7, with TRBD2 identical over 12 bases. The J segment lost 0 bases and the V segment lost 5 bases, leaving 14 bases of the junction unmatched. The germline V gene has CDR1 SGHVS and CDR2 FQNEAQ. CDR3 length equals 19 residues. CDR3: CASSPRLAGAKWGSYEQYF. CDR3 bases: TGTGCCAGCAGCCCCCGACTAGCGGGGGCAAAATGGGGCTCCTACGAGCAGTACTTC. Combining the CDR3 with reference TRBV7-8 and TRBJ2-7 gives the whole variable domain GAGVSQSPRYKVAKRGQDVALRCDPISGHVSLFWYQQALGQGPEFLTYFQNEAQLDKSGLPSDRFFAERPEGSVSTLKIQRTQQEDSAVYLCASSPRLAGAKWGSYEQYFGPGTRLTVT.

The rearrangement uses TRBV6-6 and TRBJ2-5, with a tentative D call TRBD2 (5 bases). The CDR3 totals 13 residues. V was pared by 10 bases and J by 4 bases, with 16 bases between. The germline V gene has CDR1 MNHNY and CDR2 SVGAGI (reference sequence). The CDR3, as DNA: TGTGCCACTGGAGGTAGCGTGCTAGAGACCCAGTACTTC. Translated, it gives CATGGSVLETQYF.

The V and J genes are TRBV6-1 and TRBJ1-1; the D is unclear. The CDR3 consists of 13 residues. The germline V gene has CDR1 MNHNS and CDR2 SASEGT. V lost 3 bases and J 3 bases, leaving 8 bases between the germline ends. The CDR3 spells CASSEFSDTEAFF. Written as DNA, the CDR3 is TGTGCCAGCAGTGAGTTCAGTGACACTGAAGCTTTCTTT.

The V call is TRBV5-1, the J call TRBJ1-6, with D maybe TRBD1 (5 bases). Trimming removed 5 bases at V and 7 bases at J, with 10 bases between. Germline CDR1 reads SGHRS; CDR2 reads YFSETQ. The length of the CDR3 is 13 residues. The CDR3 region is CASRPTENSPLHF. The CDR3 DNA reads TGCGCCAGCAGACCGACAGAAAATTCACCCCTCCACTTT.

The chain has TRBV6-5 and TRBJ2-2; D ambiguous. Trimming left V 6 bases short and J 7 bases short, with 21 bases between. Germline V CDR1 and CDR2: MNHEY, SVGAGI. The CDR3 length is 16 residues. CDR3 sequence (DNA): TGTGCCAGCAGATACGGAAGTTTAAGTTTTAACGGGGAGCTGTTTTTT. Protein product: CASRYGSLSFNGELFF.

The V call is TRBV2, the J call TRBJ2-5; TRBD2 aligns across 7 bases. The CDR3 extends over 13 amino acids. Germline loops: CDR1 SNHLY, CDR2 FYNNEI. V lost 6 bases to trimming and J lost 3 bases; unmatched junction nucleotides: 4. This CDR3 reads CASRNAGEETQYF. Written as DNA, the CDR3 is TGTGCCAGCAGGAACGCGGGAGAAGAGACCCAGTACTTC. The full variable domain, with the rest looked up from reference TRBV2 and TRBJ2-5, is EPEVTQTPSHQVTQMGQEVILRCVPISNHLYFYWYRQILGQKVEFLVSFYNNEISEKSEIFDDQFSVERPDGSNFTLKIRSTKLEDSAMYFCASRNAGEETQYFGPGTRLLVL.

The genes are TRBV5-1 and TRBJ2-2; D ambiguous. CDR3 size: 13 residues. Trimming stripped 4 bases from V and 6 bases from J, with 10 bases between. CDR1 and CDR2 from the germline V gene are SGHRS and YFSETQ. The CDR3 sequence is CASSPRVSGELFF. As DNA, the CDR3 is TGCGCCAGCAGCCCAAGGGTGTCCGGGGAGCTGTTTTTT.

The genes are TRBV30 and TRBJ1-1; D not resolved. This CDR3 comprises 12 residues. V was trimmed by 0 bases and J by 2 bases, leaving 4 bases between them. The V gene's germline CDR1 is GTSNPN and CDR2 SVGIG (reference sequence). CDR3 amino acids: CAWSVSNTEAFF. The CDR3 DNA is TGTGCCTGGAGTGTGAGCAACACTGAAGCTTTCTTT.

The chain has TRBV2 and TRBJ2-2; the D gene is possibly TRBD1 (5 bases). CDR3 length: 14 residues. V was cut by 7 bases and J by 0 bases, with 9 bases left in between. The germline V gene encodes CDR1 SNHLY and CDR2 FYNNEI. CDR3 DNA: TGTGCCAGCAAATACAGGCCGAACACCGGGGAGCTGTTTTTT. It codes for CASKYRPNTGELFF.

This chain links TRBV5-6 with TRBJ2-7, with D perhaps TRBD1 or TRBD2 (5 bases each). The germline V and J ends were trimmed by 4 bases and 0 bases, with 17 bases remaining between them. The germline V gene encodes CDR1 SGHDT and CDR2 YYEEEE. The CDR3 is 16 amino acids. Written as DNA, the CDR3 is TGTGCCAGCAGCCCATTTCCGGGACGGACCTCCTACGAGCAGTACTTC. Its protein is CASSPFPGRTSYEQYF.